This paragraph reports one TCR beta chain. Its matching antigen is unknown. Generated by immunoSEQ multiplex PCR, the TCRdb table keeps only in-frame clones and is missing some. The sample yields 150,000 to 200,000 clones, under 95% seen once. This specimen comes from a study of T cell responses to AZD1222 COVID-19 vaccine. Study findings and constraints: Repertoires were obtained solely post-peak T cell response. White British donors predominated, females outnumbered males, and clonal diversity was possibly underestimated. Spike-specific TCR breadth and depth both grew after two AZD1222 doses.

This CDR3 has 12 residues. Per germline, CDR1 SGHTA and CDR2 FQGNSA. V shed 1 base and J shed 4 bases, with 4 bases lying between them. Sequences were derived from peripheral blood, sampled 28 days after the second AZD1222 dose. The chain carries TRBV7-2 and TRBJ1-1, with D uncertain. The receptor comes from an adult who received the AZD1222 COVID-19 vaccine. For the CDR3, the DNA is TGTGCCAGCAGCTTAGACGGCACTGAAGCTTTCTTT. Its protein is CASSLDGTEAFF. Based on the CDR3 plus reference TRBV7-2 and TRBJ1-1, the full variable domain is GAGVSQSPSNKVTEKGKDVELRCDPISGHTALYWYRQSLGQGLEFLIYFQGNSAPDKSGLPSDRFSAERTGGSVSTLTIQRTQQEDSAVYLCASSLDGTEAFFGQGTRLTVV.